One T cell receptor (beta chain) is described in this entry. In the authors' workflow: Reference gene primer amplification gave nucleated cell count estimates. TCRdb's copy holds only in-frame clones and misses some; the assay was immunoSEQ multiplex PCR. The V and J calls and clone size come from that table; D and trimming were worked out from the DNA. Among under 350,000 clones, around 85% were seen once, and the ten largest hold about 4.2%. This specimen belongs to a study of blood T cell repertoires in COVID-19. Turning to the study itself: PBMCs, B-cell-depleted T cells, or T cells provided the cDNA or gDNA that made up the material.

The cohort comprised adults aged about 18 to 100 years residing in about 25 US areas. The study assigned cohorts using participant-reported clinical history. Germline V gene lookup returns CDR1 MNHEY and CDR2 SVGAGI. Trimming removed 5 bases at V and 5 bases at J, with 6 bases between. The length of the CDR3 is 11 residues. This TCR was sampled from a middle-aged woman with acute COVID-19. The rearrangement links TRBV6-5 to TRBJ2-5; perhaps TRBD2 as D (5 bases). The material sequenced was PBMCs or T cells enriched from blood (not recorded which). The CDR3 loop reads CASSTGETQYF. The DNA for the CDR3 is TGTGCCAGCAGTACGGGGGAGACCCAGTACTTC.